This T cell receptor beta chain came from a study of CD8 T cells in Susac syndrome (dated by TCRdb to between 2017 and 2020). In terms of the full investigation: Repertoire sequencing was used to test whether CD8+ T cell activation and differentiation in Susac syndrome was antigen driven. Points the paper makes about the study in general: The TCR sequencing and HLA analysis was acknowledged to have included a relatively small number of individuals.

For this clonotype: Its specific antigen is unknown. Base qualities are not provided; no much larger clone lies one nucleotide away.

The germline V gene supplies CDR1 MNHEY and CDR2 SVGEGT. Between the V and J ends, shortened by 2 bases and 7 bases respectively, the junction contains 8 bases. The CDR3 measures 12 amino acids from cysteine to phenylalanine. Only the CDR3 portion is preserved as DNA: 36 bases, with reading frame beginning at the first base. Peripheral blood CD8+ and CD4+ T cells from healthy donors, Susac syndrome patients and multiple sclerosis patients were profiled using high-throughput TCR beta sequencing. The healthy donors served as controls matched for age and sex. Bulk CD8+ and CD4+ T cells were purified magnetically by negative isolation, whereas CD8+ TEMRA cells were enriched by FACS. Blood was drawn into EDTA tubes, processed within 24 hours, and PBMCs were isolated by density gradient centrifugation. PBMCs intended for TCR sequencing were cryopreserved in liquid nitrogen and were subsequently thawed in a 37 degrees C water bath. A purity of at least 90% was achieved for sorted or isolated CD4+, CD8+ and CD8+ TEMRA cells.

RNA was extracted using the RNeasy kit, and about 0.45 to 1 ug of the RNA was reverse transcribed with random hexamers. TCR beta CDR3 regions were amplified with the immunoSEQ multiplex PCR assay covering 54 Vbeta and 13 Jbeta segments. PCR amplification bias was corrected using a synthetic template baseline for primer optimization and computational correction. Regarding the original processing steps: Only productive sequences were kept, with reads annotated to V, D and J genes according to IMGT and analyzed in immunoSEQ Analyzer. Clonality was computed as one minus Shannon entropy normalized by log2 of the number of productive unique sequences. For each patient and control, public and private clones were evaluated within the 100 most prevalent clones. Susac-specific clones were defined as absent from healthy and MS cohorts, over a thousand published viral clones and other ImmuneACCESS disease sequences. Using fastp at Q25 and MiXCR, TCRdb reprocessed the public reads and kept productive beta chains. One record per CDR3 amino acid sequence lists the most common genes and DNA. These V and J calls rely on TCRdb rather than the paper's analysis. The sample table contains about 160,000 distinct CDR3 sequences; only one count was recorded for 93% of them. Jointly, the top ten make up roughly 0.13% of the sample.

This TCR was sampled from a human donor in good health. Recombination linked TRBV6-2 or TRBV6-3 to TRBJ1-1; there is no confident call for the D gene. The sample consisted of CD4+ T cells from PBMCs. The CDR3 sequence is CASSYSSYEAFF. The nucleotide sequence is given as TGTGCCAGCAGTTACAGTTCATATGAAGCTTTCTTT.